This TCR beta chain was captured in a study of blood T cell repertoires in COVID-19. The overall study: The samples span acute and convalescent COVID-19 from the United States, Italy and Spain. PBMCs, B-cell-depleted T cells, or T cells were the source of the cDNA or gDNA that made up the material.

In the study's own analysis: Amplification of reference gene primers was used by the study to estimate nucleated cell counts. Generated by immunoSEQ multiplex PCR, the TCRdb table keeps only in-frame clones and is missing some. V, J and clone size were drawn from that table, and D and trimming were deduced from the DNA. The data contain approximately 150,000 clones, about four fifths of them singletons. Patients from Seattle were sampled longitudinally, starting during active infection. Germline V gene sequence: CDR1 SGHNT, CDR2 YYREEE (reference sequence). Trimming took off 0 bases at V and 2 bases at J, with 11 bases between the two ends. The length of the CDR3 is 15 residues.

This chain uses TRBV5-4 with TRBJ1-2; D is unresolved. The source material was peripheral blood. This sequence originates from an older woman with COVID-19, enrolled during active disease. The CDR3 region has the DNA TGTGCCAGCAGCTTGGGTCCAGGAGGGAACTATGGCTACACCTTC. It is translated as CASSLGPGGNYGYTF.